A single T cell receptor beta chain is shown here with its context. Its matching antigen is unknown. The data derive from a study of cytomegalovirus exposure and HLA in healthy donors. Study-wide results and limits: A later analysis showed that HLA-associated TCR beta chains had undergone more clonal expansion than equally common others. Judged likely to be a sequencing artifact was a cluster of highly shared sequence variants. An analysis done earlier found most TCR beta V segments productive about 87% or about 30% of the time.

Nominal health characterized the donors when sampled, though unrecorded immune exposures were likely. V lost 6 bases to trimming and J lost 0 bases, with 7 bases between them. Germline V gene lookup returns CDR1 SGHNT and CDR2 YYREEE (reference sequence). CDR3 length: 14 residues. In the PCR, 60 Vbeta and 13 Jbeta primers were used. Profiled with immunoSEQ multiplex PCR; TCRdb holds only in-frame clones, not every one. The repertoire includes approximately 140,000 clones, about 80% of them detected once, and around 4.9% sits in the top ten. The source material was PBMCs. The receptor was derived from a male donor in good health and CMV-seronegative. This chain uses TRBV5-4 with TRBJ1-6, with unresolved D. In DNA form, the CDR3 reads TGTGCCAGCACAAGGAGCTCCTATAATTCACCCCTCCACTTT. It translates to CASTRSSYNSPLHF. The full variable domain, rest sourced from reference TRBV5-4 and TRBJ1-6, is ETGVTQSPTHLIKTRGQQVTLRCSSQSGHNTVSWYQQALGQGPQFIFQYYREEENGRGNFPPRFSGLQFPNYSSELNVNALELDDSALYLCASTRSSYNSPLHFGNGTRLTVT.